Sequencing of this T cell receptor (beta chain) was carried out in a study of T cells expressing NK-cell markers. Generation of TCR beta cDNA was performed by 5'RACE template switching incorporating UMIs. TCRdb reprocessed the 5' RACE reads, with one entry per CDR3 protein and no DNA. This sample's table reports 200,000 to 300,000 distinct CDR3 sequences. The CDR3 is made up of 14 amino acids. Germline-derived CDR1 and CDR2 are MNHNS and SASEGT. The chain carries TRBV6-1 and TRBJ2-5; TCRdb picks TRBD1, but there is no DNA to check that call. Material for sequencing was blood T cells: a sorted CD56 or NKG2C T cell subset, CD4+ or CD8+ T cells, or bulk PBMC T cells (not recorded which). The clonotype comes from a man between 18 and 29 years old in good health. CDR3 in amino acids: CASSKGTGRETQYF.